Reported below is one TCR beta chain. Antigen unknown. The sample originates from a study of cytomegalovirus exposure and HLA in healthy donors. Overall study findings and caveats: As immune exposure information, only CMV serostatus was available. The likely explanation for a cluster of highly shared sequence variants was sequencing artifact.

60 Vbeta and 13 Jbeta primers were used in PCR. Sequencing used immunoSEQ multiplex PCR; TCRdb keeps in-frame clones, though not all of them. Here the sample spans some 180,000 clones, over 75% being singletons. Germline V gives CDR1 SEHNR, CDR2 FQNEAQ (reference sequence). The length of the CDR3 is 14 residues. V lost 5 bases, J lost 7 bases, and 8 bases stayed unmatched. The rearrangement links TRBV7-9 to TRBJ1-2, with 9 nucleotides matching TRBD1. Input material: PBMCs. The sequence was collected from a woman aged 45 to 65 in good health and CMV-seronegative. The CDR3 DNA reads as TGTGCCAGCAGCCCCCGGACAGGGGCGAGTGGCTACACCTTC. Translated: CASSPRTGASGYTF.